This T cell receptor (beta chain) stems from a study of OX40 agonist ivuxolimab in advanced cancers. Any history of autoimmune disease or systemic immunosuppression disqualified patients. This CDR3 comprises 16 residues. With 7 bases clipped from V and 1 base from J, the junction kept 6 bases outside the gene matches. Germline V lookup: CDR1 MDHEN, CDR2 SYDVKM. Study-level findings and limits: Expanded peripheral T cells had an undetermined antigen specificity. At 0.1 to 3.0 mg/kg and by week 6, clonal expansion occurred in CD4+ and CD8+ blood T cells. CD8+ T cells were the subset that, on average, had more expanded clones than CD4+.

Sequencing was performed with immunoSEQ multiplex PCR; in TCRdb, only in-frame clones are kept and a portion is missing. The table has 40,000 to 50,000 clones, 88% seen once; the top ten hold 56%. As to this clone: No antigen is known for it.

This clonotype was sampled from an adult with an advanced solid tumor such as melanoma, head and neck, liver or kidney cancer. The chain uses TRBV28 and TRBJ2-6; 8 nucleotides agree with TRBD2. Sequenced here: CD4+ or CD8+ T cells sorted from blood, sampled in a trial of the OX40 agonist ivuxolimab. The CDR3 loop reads CASTGGGISGANVLTF. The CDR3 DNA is TGTGCCAGCACTGGCGGGGGGATTTCTGGGGCCAACGTCCTGACTTTC. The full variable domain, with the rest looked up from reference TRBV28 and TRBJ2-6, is DVKVTQSSRYLVKRTGEKVFLECVQDMDHENMFWYRQDPGLGLRLIYFSYDVKMKEKGDIPEGYSVSREKKERFSLILESASTNQTSMYLCASTGGGISGANVLTFGAGSRLTVL.